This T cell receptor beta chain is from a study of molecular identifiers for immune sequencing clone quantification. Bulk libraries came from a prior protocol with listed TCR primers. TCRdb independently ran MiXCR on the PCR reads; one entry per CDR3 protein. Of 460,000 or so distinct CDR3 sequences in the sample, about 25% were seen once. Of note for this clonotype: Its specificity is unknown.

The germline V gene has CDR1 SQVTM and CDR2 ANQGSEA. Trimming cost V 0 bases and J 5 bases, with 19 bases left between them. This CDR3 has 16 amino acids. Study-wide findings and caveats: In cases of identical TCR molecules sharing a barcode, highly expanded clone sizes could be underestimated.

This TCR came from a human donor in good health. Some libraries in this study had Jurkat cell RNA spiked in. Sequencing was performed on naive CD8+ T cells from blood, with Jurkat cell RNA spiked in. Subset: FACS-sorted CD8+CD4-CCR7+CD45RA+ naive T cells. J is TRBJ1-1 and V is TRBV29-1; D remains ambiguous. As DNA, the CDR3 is TGCAGCGTTGAAGATCCCGCAGGTGGGTCACGGACTGAAGCTTTCTTT. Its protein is CSVEDPAGGSRTEAFF.